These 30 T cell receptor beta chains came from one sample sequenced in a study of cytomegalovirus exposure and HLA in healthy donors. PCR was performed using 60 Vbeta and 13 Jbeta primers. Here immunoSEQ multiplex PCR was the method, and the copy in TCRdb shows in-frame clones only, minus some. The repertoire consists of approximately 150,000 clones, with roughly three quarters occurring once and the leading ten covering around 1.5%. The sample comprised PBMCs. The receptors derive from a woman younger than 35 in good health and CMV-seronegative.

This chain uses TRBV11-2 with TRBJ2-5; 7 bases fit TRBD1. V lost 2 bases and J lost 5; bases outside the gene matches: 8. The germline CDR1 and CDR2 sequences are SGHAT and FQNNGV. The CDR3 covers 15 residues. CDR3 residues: CASSLRKTGSETQYF. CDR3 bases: TGTGCCAGCAGCTTACGTAAGACAGGGTCTGAGACCCAGTACTTC.

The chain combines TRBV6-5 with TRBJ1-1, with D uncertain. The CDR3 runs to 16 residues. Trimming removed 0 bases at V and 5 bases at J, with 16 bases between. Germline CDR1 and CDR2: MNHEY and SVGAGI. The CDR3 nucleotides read TGTGCCAGCAGTTACTCGAGCGGAGGGCGTTGGACTGAAGCTTTCTTT. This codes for CASSYSSGGRWTEAFF.

The DNA for the CDR3 is TGCAGCGCTGTGGGACTGACAACCTACAATGAGCAGTTCTTC. Residues: CSAVGLTTYNEQFF. This chain uses TRBV29-1 with TRBJ2-1, with D possibly being TRBD2 (6 bases). This CDR3 contains 14 residues. Between the trimmed V and J ends, which lost 7 bases and 2 bases, there was a span of 15 bases. Germline CDR1 is SQVTM and CDR2 is ANQGSEA.

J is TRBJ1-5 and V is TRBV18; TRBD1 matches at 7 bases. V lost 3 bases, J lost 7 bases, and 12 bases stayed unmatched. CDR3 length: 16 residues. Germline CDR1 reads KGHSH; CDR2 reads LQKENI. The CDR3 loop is CASSPGQGVGGQPQHF. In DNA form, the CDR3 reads TGTGCCAGCTCACCGGGTCAGGGGGTAGGTGGGCAGCCCCAGCATTTT.

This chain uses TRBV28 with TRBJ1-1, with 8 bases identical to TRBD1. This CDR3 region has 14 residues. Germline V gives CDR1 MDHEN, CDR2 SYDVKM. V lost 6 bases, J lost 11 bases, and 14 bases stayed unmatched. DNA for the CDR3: TGTGCCAGCAGAGCACCACAGGGGGGGAGGAGGGCTTTCTTT. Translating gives CASRAPQGGRRAFF.

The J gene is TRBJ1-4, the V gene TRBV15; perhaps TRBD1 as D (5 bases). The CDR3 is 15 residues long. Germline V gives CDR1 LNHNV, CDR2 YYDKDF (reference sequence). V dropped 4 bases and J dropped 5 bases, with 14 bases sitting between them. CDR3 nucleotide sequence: TGTGCCACCAGCAACTGGGGGGGTCAAAATGAAAAACTGTTTTTT. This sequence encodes CATSNWGGQNEKLFF.

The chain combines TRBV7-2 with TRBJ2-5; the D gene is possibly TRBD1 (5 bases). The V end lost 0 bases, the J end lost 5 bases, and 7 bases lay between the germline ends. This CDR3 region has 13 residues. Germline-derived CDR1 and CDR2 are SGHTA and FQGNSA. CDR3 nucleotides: TGTGCCAGCAGCTTAGCAGGGGTGGAGACCCAGTACTTC. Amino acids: CASSLAGVETQYF.

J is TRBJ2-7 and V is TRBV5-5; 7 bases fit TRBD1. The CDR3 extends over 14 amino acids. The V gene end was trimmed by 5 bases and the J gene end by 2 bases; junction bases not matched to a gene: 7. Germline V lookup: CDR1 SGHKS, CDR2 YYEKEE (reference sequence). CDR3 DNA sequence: TGTGCCAGCAGGGTAACAGGGGAGCCCTACGAGCAGTACTTC. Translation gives CASRVTGEPYEQYF.

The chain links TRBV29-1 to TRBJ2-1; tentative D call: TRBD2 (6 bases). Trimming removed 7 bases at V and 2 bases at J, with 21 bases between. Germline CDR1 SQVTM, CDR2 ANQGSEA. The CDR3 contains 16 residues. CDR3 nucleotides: TGCAGCGGTGTTGGTGTCGGGAGTAGGACCTACAATGAGCAGTTCTTC. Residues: CSGVGVGSRTYNEQFF.

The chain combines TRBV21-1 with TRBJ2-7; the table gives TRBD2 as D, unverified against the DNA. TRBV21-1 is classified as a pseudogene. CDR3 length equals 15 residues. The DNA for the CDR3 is TGTGCCAGCAGCAAAGCGAGGCGGAGCTTCTACGAGCAGTACTTC. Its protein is CASSKARRSFYEQYF.

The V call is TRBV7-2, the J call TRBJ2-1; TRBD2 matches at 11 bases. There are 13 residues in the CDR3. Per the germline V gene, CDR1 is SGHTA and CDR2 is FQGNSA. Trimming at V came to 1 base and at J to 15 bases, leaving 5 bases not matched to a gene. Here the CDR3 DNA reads TGTGCCAGCAGCTTAGGGACTAGCGGGTCCTTGTTCTTC. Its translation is CASSLGTSGSLFF.

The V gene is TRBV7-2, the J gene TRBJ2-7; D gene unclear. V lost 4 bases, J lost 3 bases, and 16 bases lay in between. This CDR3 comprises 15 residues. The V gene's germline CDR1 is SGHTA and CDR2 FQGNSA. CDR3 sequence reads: CASSSPSHYHYEQYF. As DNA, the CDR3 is TGTGCCAGCAGCTCCCCGTCTCACTACCACTACGAGCAGTACTTC.

DNA of the CDR3: TGCGCCAGCAGCCTTGGACAGGGGGGATCTGGCTACACCTTC. Translating gives CASSLGQGGSGYTF. This chain uses TRBV5-1 with TRBJ1-2, with 10 nucleotides matching TRBD1. The V and J ends lost 4 bases and 7 bases, in that order; junction bases with no gene match: 7. The germline gives CDR1 SGHRS, CDR2 YFSETQ. This CDR3 comprises 14 residues.

The CDR3 here is CAPLGGSGELFF. The CDR3 coding sequence is TGTGCCCCGCTCGGGGGGTCCGGGGAGCTGTTTTTT. The chain carries TRBV7-9 and TRBJ2-2; 7 bases line up with TRBD2. The junction had 6 bases not matched to a gene; V was cut back by 11 bases and J by 6 bases. CDR1 and CDR2 (germline): SEHNR, FQNEAQ (reference sequence). The CDR3 contains 12 residues.

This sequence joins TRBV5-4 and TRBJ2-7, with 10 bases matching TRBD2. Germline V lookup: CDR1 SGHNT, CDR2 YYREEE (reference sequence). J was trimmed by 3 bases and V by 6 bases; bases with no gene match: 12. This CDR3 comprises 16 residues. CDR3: CASTPGGSGRVYEQYF. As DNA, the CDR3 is TGTGCCAGCACCCCCGGGGGGAGCGGGAGGGTCTACGAGCAGTACTTC.

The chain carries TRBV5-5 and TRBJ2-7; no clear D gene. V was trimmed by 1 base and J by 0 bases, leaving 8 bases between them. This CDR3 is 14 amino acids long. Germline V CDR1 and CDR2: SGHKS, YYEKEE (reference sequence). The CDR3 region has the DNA TGTGCCAGCAGCTTGTACGGTACCTCCTACGAGCAGTACTTC. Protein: CASSLYGTSYEQYF.

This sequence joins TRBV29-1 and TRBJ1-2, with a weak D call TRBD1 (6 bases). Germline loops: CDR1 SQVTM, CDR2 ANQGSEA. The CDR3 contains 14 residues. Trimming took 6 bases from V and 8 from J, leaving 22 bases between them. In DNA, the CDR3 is TGCAGCGTCCATTTGACAGGTCGTCAACTCGGCTACACCTTC. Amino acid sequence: CSVHLTGRQLGYTF.

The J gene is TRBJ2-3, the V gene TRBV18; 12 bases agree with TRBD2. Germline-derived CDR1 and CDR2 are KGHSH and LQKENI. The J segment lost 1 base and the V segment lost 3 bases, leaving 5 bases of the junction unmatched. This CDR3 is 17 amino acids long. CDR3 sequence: CASSPLAGGRGTDTQYF. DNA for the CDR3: TGTGCCAGCTCACCCCTAGCGGGAGGGCGGGGCACAGATACGCAGTATTTT.

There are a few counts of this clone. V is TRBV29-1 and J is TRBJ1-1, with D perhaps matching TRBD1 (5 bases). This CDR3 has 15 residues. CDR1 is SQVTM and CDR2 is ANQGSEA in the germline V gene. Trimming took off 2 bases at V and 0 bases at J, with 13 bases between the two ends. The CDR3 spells CSVEQRQMVNTEAFF. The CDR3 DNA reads TGCAGCGTTGAACAGAGACAGATGGTGAACACTGAAGCTTTCTTT.

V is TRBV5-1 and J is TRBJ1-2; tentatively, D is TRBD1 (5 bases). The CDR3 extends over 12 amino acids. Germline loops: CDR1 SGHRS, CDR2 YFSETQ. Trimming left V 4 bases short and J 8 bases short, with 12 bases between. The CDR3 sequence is CASSPGGEGYTF. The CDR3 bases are TGCGCCAGCAGCCCCGGGGGAGAAGGCTACACCTTC.

The CDR3 nucleotides are TGCGCCAGCAGCACCTCCGGGACTGTGGTGTGGGGGGAGCTGTTTTTT. Translation: CASSTSGTVVWGELFF. V is TRBV5-1 and J is TRBJ2-2; D perhaps matches TRBD2 (6 bases). Trimming stripped 4 bases from V and 8 bases from J, with 21 bases between. The CDR3 loop spans 16 amino acids. In germline, CDR1 is SGHRS, CDR2 YFSETQ.

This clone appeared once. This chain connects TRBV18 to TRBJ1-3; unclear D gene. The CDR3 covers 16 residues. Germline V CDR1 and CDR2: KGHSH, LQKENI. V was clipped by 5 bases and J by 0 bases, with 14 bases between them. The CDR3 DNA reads TGTGCCAGCTCAGTTTCAGGCCTCAACTCTGGAAACACCATATATTTT. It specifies CASSVSGLNSGNTIYF.

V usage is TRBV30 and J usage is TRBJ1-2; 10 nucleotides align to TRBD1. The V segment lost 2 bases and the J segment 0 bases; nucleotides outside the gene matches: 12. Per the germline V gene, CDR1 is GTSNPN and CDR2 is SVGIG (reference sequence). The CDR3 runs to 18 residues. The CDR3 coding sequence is TGTGCCTGGAGTCTCCCCTCTGGGACAGGGGATCCTAACTATGGCTACACCTTC. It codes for CAWSLPSGTGDPNYGYTF.

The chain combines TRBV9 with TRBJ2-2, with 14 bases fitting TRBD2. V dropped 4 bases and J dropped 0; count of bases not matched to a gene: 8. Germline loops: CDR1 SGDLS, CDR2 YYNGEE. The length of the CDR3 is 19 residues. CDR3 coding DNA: TGTGCCAGCAGCTTTCGACTAGCGGGAGGGACGGCGAACACCGGGGAGCTGTTTTTT. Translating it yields CASSFRLAGGTANTGELFF.

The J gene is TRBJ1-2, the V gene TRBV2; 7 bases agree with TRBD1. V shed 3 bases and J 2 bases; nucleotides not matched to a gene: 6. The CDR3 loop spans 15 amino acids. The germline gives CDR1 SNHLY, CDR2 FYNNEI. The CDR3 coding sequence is TGTGCCAGCAGTGACCCGGGACAGACAAACTATGGCTACACCTTC. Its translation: CASSDPGQTNYGYTF.

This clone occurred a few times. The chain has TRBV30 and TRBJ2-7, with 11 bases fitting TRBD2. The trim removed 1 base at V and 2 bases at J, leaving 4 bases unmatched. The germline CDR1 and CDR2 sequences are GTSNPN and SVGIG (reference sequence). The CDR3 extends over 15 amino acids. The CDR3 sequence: CAWSEGTSGPYEQYF. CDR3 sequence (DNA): TGTGCCTGGAGTGAAGGGACTAGCGGCCCCTACGAGCAGTACTTC.

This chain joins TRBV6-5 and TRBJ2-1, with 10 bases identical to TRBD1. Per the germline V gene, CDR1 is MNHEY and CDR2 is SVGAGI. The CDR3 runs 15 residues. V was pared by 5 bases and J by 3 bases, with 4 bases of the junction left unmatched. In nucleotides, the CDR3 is TGTGCCAGCAGTGCGGGACAGGGGTTCTACAATGAGCAGTTCTTC. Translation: CASSAGQGFYNEQFF.

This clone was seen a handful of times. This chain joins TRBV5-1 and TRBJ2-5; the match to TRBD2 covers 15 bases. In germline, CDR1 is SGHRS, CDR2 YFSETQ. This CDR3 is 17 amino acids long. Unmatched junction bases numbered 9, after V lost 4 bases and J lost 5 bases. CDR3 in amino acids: CASSAGLAGGEGETQYF. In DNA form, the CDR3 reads TGCGCCAGCAGCGCCGGACTAGCGGGAGGGGAAGGGGAGACCCAGTACTTC.

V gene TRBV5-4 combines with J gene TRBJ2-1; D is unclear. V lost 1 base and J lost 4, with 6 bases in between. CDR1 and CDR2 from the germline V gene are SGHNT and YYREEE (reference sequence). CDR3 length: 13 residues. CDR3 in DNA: TGTGCCAGCAGCTTGTCTGTATACAATGAGCAGTTCTTC. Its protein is CASSLSVYNEQFF.

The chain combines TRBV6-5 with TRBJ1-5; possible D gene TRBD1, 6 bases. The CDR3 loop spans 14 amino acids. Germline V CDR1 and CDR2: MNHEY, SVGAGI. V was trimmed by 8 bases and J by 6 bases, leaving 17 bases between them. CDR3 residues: CASAKQGPSQPQHF. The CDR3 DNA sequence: TGTGCCAGCGCTAAGCAGGGGCCAAGTCAGCCCCAGCATTTT.